This T cell receptor (beta chain) was sequenced in a study of shared clonotypes between healthy human individuals. Turning to the study itself: Three plates each covered CD4 naive and memory; CD8 naive two, CD8 memory one. Study outcomes and limitations: All-four-donor shared clonotypes had higher generation probabilities than non-shared clonotypes did.

Per sorted-subset replicate PCR, input was approximately 200 ng DNA, representing tens of thousands of T cell genomes. Profiled with immunoSEQ multiplex PCR; TCRdb holds only in-frame clones, not every one. The sample consists of around 2,000,000 clones, over 85% of them appearing once. The V and J ends lost 7 bases and 10 bases respectively, with 17 bases between them. This CDR3 region has 13 residues. Germline-derived CDR1 and CDR2 are SEHNR and FQNEAQ (reference sequence). With respect to this clone: Its antigen remains unknown.

Naive CD8 cells lacked CD45RO, underwent positive selection for CCR7 and left out terminally differentiated effector memory CD45RA+ cells. The TCR originated in a man aged 18 to 29 in good health. V is TRBV7-9 and J is TRBJ2-1, with a weak D call TRBD2 (6 bases). Sequenced: naive CD8+ T cells sorted from blood. The CDR3 loop reads CASTPSAGGEQFF. The CDR3 nucleotides are TGTGCCAGCACCCCGAGTGCCGGAGGGGAGCAGTTCTTC. The full variable domain, completed using reference TRBV7-9 and TRBJ2-1, is DTGVSQNPRHKITKRGQNVTFRCDPISEHNRLYWYRQTLGQGPEFLTYFQNEAQLEKSRLLSDRFSAERPKGSFSTLEIQRTEQGDSAMYLCASTPSAGGEQFFGPGTRLTVL.